These 20 T cell receptor beta chains originate from one sample sequenced in a study of cytomegalovirus exposure and HLA in healthy donors. This table comes from immunoSEQ multiplex PCR, and its TCRdb copy is limited to in-frame clones, with some not included. The sample includes approximately 200,000 clones, about 81% of them seen just once. The sequenced sample consisted of PBMCs. The receptors were sampled from a woman aged 25 to 39 in good health and CMV-seronegative.

The CDR3 is CASSLAVTEETQYF. The CDR3 bases are TGTGCCAGCAGCTTAGCGGTGACAGAAGAGACCCAGTACTTC. The chain recombines TRBV7-2 with TRBJ2-5, with D maybe TRBD1 (5 bases). The V end was cut by 0 bases, the J end by 3 bases, with 8 bases between. CDR3 size: 14 residues. The germline gives CDR1 SGHTA, CDR2 FQGNSA.

The CDR3, as DNA: TGTGCCAGCAGCTACCAGGGGGCGCGTAACACCGGGGAGCTGTTTTTT. This translates into CASSYQGARNTGELFF. The chain couples TRBV6-6 to TRBJ2-2; 8 bases agree with TRBD1. CDR3 length: 16 residues. Germline V gene data show CDR1 as MNHNY and CDR2 as SVGAGI (reference sequence). Trimming at V came to 6 bases and at J to 2 bases, leaving 8 bases not matched to a gene.

The CDR3 DNA follows: TGTGCCAGCAGCTTAGGAGGACTAGAGGGGAATACGCAGTATTTT. This translates into CASSLGGLEGNTQYF. V gene TRBV5-4 combines with J gene TRBJ2-3, with 7 bases fitting TRBD2. The CDR3 loop spans 15 amino acids. CDR1 and CDR2 (germline): SGHNT, YYREEE (reference sequence). The J segment lost 7 bases and the V segment lost 2 bases, leaving 10 bases of the junction unmatched.

The DNA for the CDR3 is TGTGCCAGCAGCACCTCGGTTGGGCGGGAAGAGACCCAGTACTTC. It specifies CASSTSVGREETQYF. V and J are TRBV11-2 and TRBJ2-5; D might be TRBD2 (5 bases). The germline gives CDR1 SGHAT, CDR2 FQNNGV. V lost 5 bases and J 3 bases, leaving 16 bases between the germline ends. CDR3 length equals 15 residues.

V gene TRBV7-8 combines with J gene TRBJ2-5, with 14 bases aligning to TRBD2. J was trimmed by 5 bases and V by 5 bases; bases with no gene match: 4. This CDR3 spans 15 amino acids. The germline gives CDR1 SGHVS, CDR2 FQNEAQ. The CDR3 sequence is CASSPRLAGGETQYF. CDR3 sequence (DNA): TGTGCCAGCAGCCCCCGACTAGCGGGGGGGGAGACCCAGTACTTC.

The rearrangement uses TRBV6-5 and TRBJ1-1; 7 nucleotides line up with TRBD1. The CDR3 runs to 14 residues. Per the germline V gene, CDR1 is MNHEY and CDR2 is SVGAGI. After removal of 7 bases from V and 5 bases from J, the junction contained 10 bases not matched to a gene. The CDR3 nucleotides are TGTGCCAGCACCGCGACAGGGAGCTGGACTGAAGCTTTCTTT. Encoded protein: CASTATGSWTEAFF.

This clone was observed once. The chain combines TRBV19 with TRBJ2-1, with 9 bases matching TRBD2. The germline gives CDR1 LNHDA, CDR2 SQIVND (reference sequence). The CDR3 spans 16 residues. Trimming at V came to 0 bases and at J to 4 bases, leaving 4 bases not matched to a gene. This CDR3 is CASSIEGLATYNEQFF. Written as DNA, the CDR3 is TGTGCCAGTAGTATAGAGGGACTAGCCACTTACAATGAGCAGTTCTTC.

The J gene is TRBJ2-1, the V gene TRBV6-1, with a possible D match to TRBD1 (6 bases). This CDR3 has 14 amino acids. The germline V and J ends were trimmed by 4 bases and 0 bases, with 7 bases remaining between them. From germline, CDR1 is MNHNS and CDR2 SASEGT. CDR3 residues: CASSVQGSYNEQFF. In DNA form, the CDR3 reads TGTGCCAGCAGTGTACAGGGCTCCTACAATGAGCAGTTCTTC.

The chain carries TRBV2 and TRBJ2-7; maybe TRBD2 (6 bases). V lost 8 bases, J lost 1 base, and 21 bases lay in between. This CDR3 is 16 amino acids long. Germline V CDR1 and CDR2: SNHLY, FYNNEI. The CDR3 sequence is CASDKVGGPLSYEQYF. The CDR3, as DNA: TGTGCCAGCGATAAGGTTGGAGGGCCCTTGTCCTACGAGCAGTACTTC. Using reference TRBV2 and TRBJ2-7 for the parts outside the CDR3, the full variable domain is EPEVTQTPSHQVTQMGQEVILRCVPISNHLYFYWYRQILGQKVEFLVSFYNNEISEKSEIFDDQFSVERPDGSNFTLKIRSTKLEDSAMYFCASDKVGGPLSYEQYFGPGTRLTVT.

The gene calls are TRBV29-1 and TRBJ2-5; 7 nucleotides agree with TRBD1. Germline V gene sequence: CDR1 SQVTM, CDR2 ANQGSEA. The length of the CDR3 is 13 residues. J lost 7 bases, V lost 7 bases, and 12 bases had no gene match. CDR3 in amino acids: CSGALTGDGTQYF. CDR3 bases: TGCAGCGGAGCCCTCACAGGGGACGGGACCCAGTACTTC.

The chain recombines TRBV25-1 with TRBJ1-2, with TRBD1 matching over 7 bases. Germline lookup yields CDR1 MGHDK and CDR2 SYGVNS. The CDR3 consists of 15 residues. V lost 4 bases to trimming and J lost 0 bases; unmatched junction nucleotides: 5. CDR3 DNA sequence: TGTGCCAGCAGTGCATCCGGGACAGCTAACTATGGCTACACCTTC. Amino acids: CASSASGTANYGYTF.

The chain uses TRBV6-4 and TRBJ2-1; D is unclear. Germline V gene lookup returns CDR1 MRHNA and CDR2 SNTAGT. With 0 bases removed from V and 1 base from J, the gap between germline ends came to 10 bases. The CDR3 contains 16 residues. CDR3 in amino acids: CASSDSAVLSYNEQFF. CDR3 DNA sequence: TGTGCCAGCAGTGACTCTGCAGTCTTGTCCTACAATGAGCAGTTCTTC.

V and J are TRBV12-1 and TRBJ1-1. TRBV12-1 is labeled a pseudogene. The CDR3 is made up of 11 amino acids. CDR3 nucleotides: TGTGCCAGCAGCCTCCCGGTCGAAGCTTTCTTT. Translation: CASSLPVEAFF.

The chain joins TRBV30 to TRBJ1-4; 9 nucleotides match TRBD1. V lost 8 bases, J lost 8 bases, and 12 bases stayed unmatched. The CDR3 length is 14 residues. CDR1 and CDR2 (germline): GTSNPN, SVGIG (reference sequence). CDR3 sequence (DNA): TGTGCCCGGACAACCGGGACAGGGCCCGAAAAACTGTTTTTT. Translated: CARTTGTGPEKLFF. Variable domain in full (rest from reference TRBV30 and TRBJ1-4): SQTIHQWPATLVQPVGSPLSLECTVEGTSNPNLYWYRQAAGRGLQLLFYSVGIGQISSEVPQNLSASRPQDRQFILSSKKLLLSDSGFYLCARTTGTGPEKLFFGSGTQLSVL.

This chain connects TRBV10-3 to TRBJ2-3; 12 nucleotides line up with TRBD1. Germline V CDR1 and CDR2: ENHRY, SYGVKD. The CDR3 runs to 17 residues. After removal of 6 bases from V and 2 bases from J, the junction contained 9 bases not matched to a gene. The CDR3 loop reads CAIRPGQGAQNTDTQYF. Written as DNA, the CDR3 is TGTGCCATCAGGCCGGGACAGGGGGCACAGAACACAGATACGCAGTATTTT.

V and J are TRBV5-1 and TRBJ2-2, with D tentatively TRBD1 (5 bases). Germline-derived CDR1 and CDR2 are SGHRS and YFSETQ. The CDR3 contains 16 residues. The V end lost 0 bases, the J end lost 6 bases, and 15 bases lay between the germline ends. Here the CDR3 DNA reads TGCGCCAGCAGCTTGGAGGGGCTAGGGCTAGCCGGGGAGCTGTTTTTT. Translating gives CASSLEGLGLAGELFF.

CDR3 sequence (DNA): TGTGCCTGGACCAAAAGGACTAGCGGGGCCCTGGAGCAGTACTTC. Translating it yields CAWTKRTSGALEQYF. The chain joins TRBV30 to TRBJ2-7, with 12 positions matching TRBD2. CDR1 and CDR2 (germline): GTSNPN, SVGIG (reference sequence). The CDR3 contains 15 residues. Losses at the gene ends were 4 bases for V and 7 bases for J; bases not matched to a gene: 11.

This clone has just one count. At the DNA level, this CDR3 is encoded by other sequences in the same sample as well. This chain uses TRBV9 with TRBJ1-3; no clear D gene. CDR1 and CDR2 from the germline V gene are SGDLS and YYNGEE. CDR3 length: 16 residues. V lost 0 bases and J lost 0, with 10 bases in between. CDR3 nucleotide sequence: TGTGCCAGCAGCGTAGGGCACAGCAACTCTGGAAACACCATATATTTT. This gives the protein CASSVGHSNSGNTIYF.

The chain has TRBV28 and TRBJ1-5; tentative D call: TRBD1 (5 bases). CDR3 length: 16 residues. CDR1 is MDHEN and CDR2 is SYDVKM in the germline V gene. Trimming pared 7 bases from V and 0 bases from J, leaving 16 bases between. CDR3 region: CASKRQRSNSNQPQHF. The CDR3 DNA is TGTGCCAGCAAACGACAGCGATCGAATAGCAATCAGCCCCAGCATTTT. Supplemented by reference TRBV28 and TRBJ1-5, the full variable domain reads DVKVTQSSRYLVKRTGEKVFLECVQDMDHENMFWYRQDPGLGLRLIYFSYDVKMKEKGDIPEGYSVSREKKERFSLILESASTNQTSMYLCASKRQRSNSNQPQHFGDGTRLSIL.

This rearrangement joins TRBV4-1 to TRBJ2-5; 9 nucleotides align to TRBD1. The J segment lost 5 bases and the V segment lost 4 bases, leaving 11 bases of the junction unmatched. Per germline, CDR1 MGHRA and CDR2 YSYEKL. The CDR3 is made up of 16 amino acids. This chain's CDR3 is CASSRIPGQGRETQYF. CDR3 DNA sequence: TGCGCCAGCAGCCGCATACCGGGACAGGGTCGGGAGACCCAGTACTTC.